What follows describes a single T cell receptor beta chain. Germline CDR1 is LGHDT and CDR2 is YNNKEL (reference sequence). J lost 8 bases, V lost 5 bases, and 12 bases had no gene match. This CDR3 has 15 amino acids. As originally analysed: Nucleated cell number was recorded as an estimate derived from reference gene primer amplification. Some clones are missing from TCRdb's copy, which holds only in-frame ones; the method was immunoSEQ multiplex PCR. The V and J calls and clone size were taken over from that table, and D and trimming were inferred from the DNA. The sample includes 150,000 to 200,000 clones, roughly 80% of them seen just once. This sample was included in a study of blood T cell repertoires in COVID-19.

The chain links TRBV3-1 (or the pseudogene TRBV3-2) to TRBJ1-2, with 9 bases that match TRBD1. Sequenced sample: peripheral blood. This receptor was taken from a man between 60 and 75 years old with active or convalescent COVID-19. The CDR3 here is CASSYLDRGGRGYTF. DNA for the CDR3: TGTGCCAGCAGCTACCTGGACAGGGGCGGGCGAGGCTACACCTTC.